This entry concerns a single T cell receptor beta chain. The antigen remains unidentified. This entry belongs to a study of radiotherapy plus CTLA-4 blockade in lung cancer. Study observations and caveats: Early clonal dynamics of blood T cells, together with interferon-beta, were reported as the best response predictor. Among blood TCR repertoires after radiotherapy plus ipilimumab, tumor-derived clones expanded.

Lung cancer patients with chemo-refractory metastatic non-small-cell disease were given focal radiation plus CTLA-4 blockade with ipilimumab. Sequenced by immunoSEQ multiplex PCR; TCRdb stores in-frame clones only, minus some. Of 55,000 to 80,000 clones in the sample, roughly 87% were seen once. The TCR comes from a human donor with non-small cell lung cancer that progressed on radiotherapy plus ipilimumab. The starting material was peripheral blood, obtained from a patient treated with radiotherapy plus ipilimumab.

The CDR3 here is CASSLQTRGGNQPQHF. CDR3 bases: TGTGCCAGCAGCTTACAAACCAGAGGGGGTAATCAGCCCCAGCATTTT. The chain combines TRBV7-8 with TRBJ1-5, with D possibly matching TRBD1 (6 bases). There are 16 residues in the CDR3. Trimming shortened V by 2 bases and J by 4 bases, and 15 bases separated the two germline ends. Looked up from germline, CDR1 is SGHVS and CDR2 is FQNEAQ.